This TCR beta chain was documented in a study of blood T cells in healthy people across ages. Ranging in age from roughly 6 to 90, the donors were healthy Caucasian individuals from Russia. Extraction yielded at least 5 micrograms of total RNA per sample. This clonotype was observed a few times. Primed by a sample-barcoded 5' primer and a J-beta primer mix, a second PCR proceeded for about 7 to 11 cycles. TCRdb re-derived calls from the 5' RACE reads in MiXCR, one entry per CDR3 protein. This table holds roughly 800,000 distinct CDR3 sequences, about 25% found once. The germline V gene encodes CDR1 DFQATT and CDR2 SNEGSKA (reference sequence). The CDR3 is 12 residues long. The same specimen was also included in a second study, on T cells of mothers and their children.

The specimen was blood. This TCR was sampled from a boy between 10 and 17 years old in good health. This chain links TRBV20-1 with TRBJ1-1, with a tentative D call TRBD1 (5 bases). The CDR3 sequence: CASPGGNTEAFF. As DNA, the CDR3 is TGCGCATCCCCCGGGGGGAACACTGAAGCTTTCTTT.